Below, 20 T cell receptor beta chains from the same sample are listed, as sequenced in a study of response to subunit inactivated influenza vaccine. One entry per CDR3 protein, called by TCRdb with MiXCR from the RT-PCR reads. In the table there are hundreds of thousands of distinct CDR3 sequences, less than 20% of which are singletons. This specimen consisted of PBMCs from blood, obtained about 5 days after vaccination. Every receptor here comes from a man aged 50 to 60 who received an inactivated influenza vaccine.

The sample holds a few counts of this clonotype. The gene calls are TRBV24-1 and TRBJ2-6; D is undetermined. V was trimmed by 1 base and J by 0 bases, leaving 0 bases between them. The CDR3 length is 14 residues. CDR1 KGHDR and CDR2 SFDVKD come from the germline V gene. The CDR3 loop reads CATSDFSGANVLTF. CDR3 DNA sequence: TGTGCCACCAGTGATTTCTCTGGGGCCAACGTCCTGACTTTC.

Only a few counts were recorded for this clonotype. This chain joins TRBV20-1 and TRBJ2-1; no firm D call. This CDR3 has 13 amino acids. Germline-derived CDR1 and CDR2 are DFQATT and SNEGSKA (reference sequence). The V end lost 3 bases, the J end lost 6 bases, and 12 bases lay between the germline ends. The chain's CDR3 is CSASPDPANEQFF. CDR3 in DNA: TGCAGTGCTAGCCCGGATCCGGCCAATGAGCAGTTCTTC.

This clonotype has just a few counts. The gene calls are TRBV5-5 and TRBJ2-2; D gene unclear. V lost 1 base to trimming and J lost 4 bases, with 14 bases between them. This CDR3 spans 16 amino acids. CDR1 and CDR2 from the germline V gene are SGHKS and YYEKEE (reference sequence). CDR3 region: CASSLRDPESTGELFF. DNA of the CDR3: TGTGCCAGCAGCTTGCGAGACCCCGAGTCCACCGGGGAGCTGTTTTTT.

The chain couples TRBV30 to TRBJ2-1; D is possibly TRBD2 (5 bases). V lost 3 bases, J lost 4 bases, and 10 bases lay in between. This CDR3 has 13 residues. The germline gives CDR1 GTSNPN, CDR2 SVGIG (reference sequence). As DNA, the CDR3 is TGTGCCTGGAGCCATGAGGGTTACAATGAGCAGTTCTTC. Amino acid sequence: CAWSHEGYNEQFF.

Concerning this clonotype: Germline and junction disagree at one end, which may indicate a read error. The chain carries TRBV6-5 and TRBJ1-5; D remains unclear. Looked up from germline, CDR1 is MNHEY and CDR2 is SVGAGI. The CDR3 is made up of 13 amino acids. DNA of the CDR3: TGTACCAGCAGTTACGATGGTTTTCAGCCCCAGCATTTT. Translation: CTSSYDGFQPQHF.

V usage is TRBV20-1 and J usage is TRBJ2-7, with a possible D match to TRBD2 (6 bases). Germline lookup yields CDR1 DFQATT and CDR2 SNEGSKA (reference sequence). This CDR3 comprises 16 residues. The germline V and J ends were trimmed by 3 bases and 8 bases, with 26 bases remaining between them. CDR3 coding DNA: TGCAGTGCTAGTAGTTTCGAGCGAGGACGGGGGAACAAGCAGTACTTC. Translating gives CSASSFERGRGNKQYF.

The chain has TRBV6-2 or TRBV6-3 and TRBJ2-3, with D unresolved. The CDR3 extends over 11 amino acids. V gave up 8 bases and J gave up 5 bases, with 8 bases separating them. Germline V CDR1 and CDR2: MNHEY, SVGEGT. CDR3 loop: CASRTRDTQYF. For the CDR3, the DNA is TGTGCCAGCCGCACCCGAGATACGCAGTATTTT.

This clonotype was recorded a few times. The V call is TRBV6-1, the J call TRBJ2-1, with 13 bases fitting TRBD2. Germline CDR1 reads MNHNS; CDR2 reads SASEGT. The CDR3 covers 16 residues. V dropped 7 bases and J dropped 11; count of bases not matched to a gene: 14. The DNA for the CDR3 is TGTGCCAGCACGTCTGGACTAGCGGGAGAGCAAGGAAAGCAGTTCTTC. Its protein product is CASTSGLAGEQGKQFF.

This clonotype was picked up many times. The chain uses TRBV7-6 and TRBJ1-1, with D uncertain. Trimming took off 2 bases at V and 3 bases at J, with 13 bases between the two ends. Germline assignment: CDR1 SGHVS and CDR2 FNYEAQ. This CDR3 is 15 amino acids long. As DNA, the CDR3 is TGTGCCAGCAGCTTACCCCCCACCGGCCACACTGAAGCTTTCTTT. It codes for CASSLPPTGHTEAFF.

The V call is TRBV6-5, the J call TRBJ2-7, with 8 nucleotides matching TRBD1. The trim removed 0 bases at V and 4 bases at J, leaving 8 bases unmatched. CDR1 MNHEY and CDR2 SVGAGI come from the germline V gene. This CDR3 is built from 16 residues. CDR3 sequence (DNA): TGTGCCAGCAGTTACTCATCCGGACAGGGTTGGTACGAGCAGTACTTC. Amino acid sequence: CASSYSSGQGWYEQYF.

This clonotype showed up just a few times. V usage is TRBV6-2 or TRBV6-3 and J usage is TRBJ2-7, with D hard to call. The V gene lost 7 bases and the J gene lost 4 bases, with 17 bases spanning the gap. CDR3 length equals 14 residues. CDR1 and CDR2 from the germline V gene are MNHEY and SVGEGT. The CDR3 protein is CASNRGKAAYEQYF. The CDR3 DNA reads TGTGCCAGCAACCGCGGTAAGGCAGCTTACGAGCAGTACTTC.

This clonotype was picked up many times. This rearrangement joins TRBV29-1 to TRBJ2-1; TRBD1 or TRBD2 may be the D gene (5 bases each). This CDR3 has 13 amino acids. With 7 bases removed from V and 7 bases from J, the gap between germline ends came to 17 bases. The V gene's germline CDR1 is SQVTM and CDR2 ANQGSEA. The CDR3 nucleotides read TGCAGCGCCGGAGGCCTAGGGGCAAATGAGCAGTTCTTC. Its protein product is CSAGGLGANEQFF.

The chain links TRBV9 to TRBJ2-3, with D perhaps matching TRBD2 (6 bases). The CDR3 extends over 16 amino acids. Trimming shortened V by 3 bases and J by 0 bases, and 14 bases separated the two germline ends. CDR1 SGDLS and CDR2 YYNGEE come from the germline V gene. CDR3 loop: CASSATGTSSTDTQYF. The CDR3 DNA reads TGTGCCAGCAGCGCAACCGGGACTTCAAGCACAGATACGCAGTATTTT.

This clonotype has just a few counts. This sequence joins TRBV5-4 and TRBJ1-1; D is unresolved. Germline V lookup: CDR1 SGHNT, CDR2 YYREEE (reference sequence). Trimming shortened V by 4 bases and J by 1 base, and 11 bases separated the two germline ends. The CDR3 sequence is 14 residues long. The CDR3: CASSRPDGNTEAFF. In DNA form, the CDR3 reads TGTGCCAGCAGCCGACCCGATGGGAACACTGAAGCTTTCTTT.

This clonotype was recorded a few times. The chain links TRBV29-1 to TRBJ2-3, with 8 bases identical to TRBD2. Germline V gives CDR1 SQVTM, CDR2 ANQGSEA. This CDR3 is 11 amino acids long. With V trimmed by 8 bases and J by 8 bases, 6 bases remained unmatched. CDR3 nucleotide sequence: TGCAGCTGCCGGGGGGGGGCTACGCAGTATTTT. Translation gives CSCRGGATQYF.

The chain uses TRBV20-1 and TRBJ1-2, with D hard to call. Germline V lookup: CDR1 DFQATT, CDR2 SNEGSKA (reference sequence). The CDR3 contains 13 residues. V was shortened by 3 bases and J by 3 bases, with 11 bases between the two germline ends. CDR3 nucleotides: TGCAGTGCTAGTGCTTCCGGGCACTATGGCTACACCTTC. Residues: CSASASGHYGYTF.

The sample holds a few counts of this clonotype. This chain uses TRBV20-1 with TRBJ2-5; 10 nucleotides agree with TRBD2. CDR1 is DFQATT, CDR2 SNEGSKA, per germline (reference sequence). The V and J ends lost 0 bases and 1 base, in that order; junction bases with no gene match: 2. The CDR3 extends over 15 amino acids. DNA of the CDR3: TGCAGTGCTAGAGACCTAGCGGGGGCCCAAGAGACCCAGTACTTC. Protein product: CSARDLAGAQETQYF.

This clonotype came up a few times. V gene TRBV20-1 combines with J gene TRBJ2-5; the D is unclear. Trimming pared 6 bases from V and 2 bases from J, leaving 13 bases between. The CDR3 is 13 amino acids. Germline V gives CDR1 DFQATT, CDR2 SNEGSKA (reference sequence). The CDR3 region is CSAVQNSQETQYF. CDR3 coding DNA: TGCAGTGCCGTTCAGAACTCACAAGAGACCCAGTACTTC.

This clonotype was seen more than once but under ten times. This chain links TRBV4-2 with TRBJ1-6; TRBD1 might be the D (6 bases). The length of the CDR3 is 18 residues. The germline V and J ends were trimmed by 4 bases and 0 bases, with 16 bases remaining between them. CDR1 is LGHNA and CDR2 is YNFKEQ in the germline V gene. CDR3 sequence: CASSLGQLQSSYNSPLHF. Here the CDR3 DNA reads TGTGCCAGCAGCCTAGGACAGTTACAGAGCTCCTATAATTCACCCCTCCACTTT.

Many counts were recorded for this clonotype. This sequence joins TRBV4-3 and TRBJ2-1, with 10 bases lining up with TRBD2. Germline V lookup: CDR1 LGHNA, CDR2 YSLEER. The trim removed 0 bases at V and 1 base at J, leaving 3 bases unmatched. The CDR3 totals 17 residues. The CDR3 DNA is TGCGCCAGCAGCCAAGATAGTAGCGGGGGGTCCTACAATGAGCAGTTCTTC. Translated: CASSQDSSGGSYNEQFF.